The sequence of this TCR beta chain was determined in a study of blood T cell repertoires in COVID-19. The protocol was immunoSEQ multiplex PCR, while the TCRdb copy is restricted to in-frame clones and leaves out a portion. The sample carries about 230,000 clones, more than 70% recorded once. CDR1 SGHNT and CDR2 YYREEE come from the germline V gene (reference sequence). With V trimmed by 2 bases and J by 0 bases, 2 bases remained unmatched. CDR3 length equals 14 residues. The rearrangement uses TRBV5-4 and TRBJ2-7, with 7 bases aligning to TRBD2. Specimen: peripheral blood. The sequence was obtained from an older woman with acute or convalescent COVID-19. For the CDR3, the DNA is TGTGCCAGCAGCTTAAGCGGGGCCTCCTACGAGCAGTACTTC. Translating gives CASSLSGASYEQYF.